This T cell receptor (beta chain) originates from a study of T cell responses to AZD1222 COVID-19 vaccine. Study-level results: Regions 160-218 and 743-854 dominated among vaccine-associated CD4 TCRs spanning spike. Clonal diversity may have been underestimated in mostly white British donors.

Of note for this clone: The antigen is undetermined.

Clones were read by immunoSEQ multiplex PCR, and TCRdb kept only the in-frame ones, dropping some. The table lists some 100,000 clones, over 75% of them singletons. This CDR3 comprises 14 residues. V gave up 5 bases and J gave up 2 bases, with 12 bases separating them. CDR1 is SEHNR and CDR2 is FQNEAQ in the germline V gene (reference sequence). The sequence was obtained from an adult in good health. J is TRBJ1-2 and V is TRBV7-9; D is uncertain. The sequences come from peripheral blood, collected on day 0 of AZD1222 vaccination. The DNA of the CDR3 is TGTGCCAGCAGCCCACGACAAGAAAACTATGGCTACACCTTC. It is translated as CASSPRQENYGYTF.